The 10 T cell receptor beta chains below come from one sample, sequenced in a study of T cell responses to AZD1222 COVID-19 vaccine. Clones were read by immunoSEQ multiplex PCR, and TCRdb kept only the in-frame ones, dropping some. The repertoire holds 150,000 to 200,000 clones, roughly 91% seen once, with 1.6% in the top ten. Material: peripheral blood, obtained on day 0 of AZD1222 vaccination. These receptors originate from an adult in good health.

The rearrangement uses TRBV28 and TRBJ1-2, with D maybe TRBD1 (5 bases). V lost 6 bases and J lost 8, with 19 bases in between. Germline CDR1 MDHEN, CDR2 SYDVKM. CDR3 length: 14 amino acids. The CDR3 bases are TGTGCCAGCAGCCTAATCGGGGGGTTTCGGGGCTACACCTTC. Translation: CASSLIGGFRGYTF.

This chain uses TRBV2 with TRBJ2-2, with D maybe TRBD1 (6 bases). Germline loops: CDR1 SNHLY, CDR2 FYNNEI. The CDR3 length is 15 residues. Trimming pared 6 bases from V and 1 base from J, leaving 12 bases between. CDR3 sequence reads: CASRRRTENTGELFF. CDR3 nucleotides: TGTGCCAGCAGAAGGAGGACAGAGAACACCGGGGAGCTGTTTTTT.

V and J are TRBV28 and TRBJ1-2; no definite D call. Looked up from germline, CDR1 is MDHEN and CDR2 is SYDVKM. This CDR3 is 13 amino acids long. V was cut by 5 bases and J by 1 base, with 8 bases left in between. As DNA, the CDR3 is TGTGCCAGCAGTGCCACCCTTAACTATGGCTACACCTTC. Amino acid sequence: CASSATLNYGYTF.

The chain combines TRBV6-2 or TRBV6-3 with TRBJ1-5; D is possibly TRBD1 (5 bases). Per the germline V gene, CDR1 is MNHEY and CDR2 is SVGEGT. This CDR3 has 15 residues. The V end lost 4 bases, the J end lost 0 bases, and 10 bases lay between the germline ends. CDR3: CASSSTVYSNQPQHF. The CDR3 nucleotides read TGTGCCAGCAGTTCGACAGTTTATAGCAATCAGCCCCAGCATTTT.

The chain employs TRBV5-5 and TRBJ1-5; tentatively, D is TRBD1 (5 bases). The CDR3 has 14 residues. From germline, CDR1 is SGHKS and CDR2 YYEKEE (reference sequence). Trimming removed 4 bases from V and 8 bases from J, with 16 bases in between. This CDR3 is CASSAGTPEEPQHF. The CDR3 bases are TGTGCCAGCAGCGCAGGGACCCCTGAGGAGCCCCAGCATTTT.

V is TRBV7-8 and J is TRBJ1-5, with D hard to call. Between the trimmed V and J ends, which lost 1 base and 8 bases, there was a span of 12 bases. The CDR3 sequence is 14 residues long. CDR1 is SGHVS and CDR2 is FQNEAQ in the germline V gene. CDR3 nucleotides: TGTGCCAGCAGCTTAGTCTCCCCTTTGGAGCCCCAGCATTTT. Protein: CASSLVSPLEPQHF.

The chain joins TRBV5-4 to TRBJ2-3; 8 positions agree with TRBD2. This CDR3 is 17 amino acids long. Germline V gene sequence: CDR1 SGHNT, CDR2 YYREEE (reference sequence). The V and J ends lost 0 bases and 0 bases, in that order; junction bases with no gene match: 6. This CDR3 is CASSLGRTSYSTDTQYF. CDR3 bases: TGTGCCAGCAGCTTGGGACGGACTAGCTATAGCACAGATACGCAGTATTTT.

This sequence joins TRBV29-1 and TRBJ2-7; 8 bases match TRBD1. The germline CDR1 and CDR2 sequences are SQVTM and ANQGSEA. With V trimmed by 6 bases and J by 2 bases, 6 bases remained unmatched. This CDR3 has 13 residues. CDR3 nucleotide sequence: TGCAGCGTGACCGGGACAGGAGCCTACGAGCAGTACTTC. Its translation is CSVTGTGAYEQYF.

The genes are TRBV7-9 and TRBJ1-1; D is unclear. The CDR3 contains 13 residues. Trimming pared 0 bases from V and 11 bases from J, leaving 13 bases between. CDR1 and CDR2 (germline): SEHNR, FQNEAQ (reference sequence). The CDR3 DNA follows: TGTGCCAGCAGCTTAGCGAATCCGGGAGGGGCTTTCTTT. The encoded protein is CASSLANPGGAFF.

The gene calls are TRBV3-1 (or the pseudogene TRBV3-2) and TRBJ2-3; no firm D call. This CDR3 has 16 residues. Germline V gene sequence: CDR1 LGHDT, CDR2 YNNKEL (reference sequence). Trimming stripped 1 base from V and 8 bases from J, with 19 bases between. CDR3 coding DNA: TGTGCCAGCAGCCAAGTTGCCAACCAAGGGTGGTCTACGCAGTATTTT. Translation: CASSQVANQGWSTQYF.